This T cell receptor (beta chain) stems from a study of CD8+ T cells in alopecia areata. Study at large: Tofacitinib ran 6 to 18 months, followed by 6 months off drug. Study findings and constraints: Scalp clonality decreased significantly with tofacitinib, and so did expanded CD8+ clones among the top 100.

Noted treatment: oral pan-JAK inhibitor, 5-10 mg twice daily. CDR1 LNHNV and CDR2 YYDKDF come from the germline V gene (reference sequence). This CDR3 spans 15 amino acids. The ends were cut back, 0 bases at V and 3 bases at J, with 6 bases in the middle. RNA extraction was followed by reverse transcription into cDNA, which acted as the sequencing template. Libraries were prepared by immunoSEQ multiplex PCR; TCRdb keeps only in-frame clonotypes and omits some of them. Found here are around 170,000 clones, 40% to 55% of them singletons; the top ten hold about a tenth. Of note for this clone: As yet, its antigen is unknown.

This TCR derives from a human donor with alopecia areata. Sequencing used CD8+ T cells sorted from blood, obtained at week 52, from a patient treated with tofacitinib. The rearrangement joins TRBV15 to TRBJ2-6; maybe TRBD1 (5 bases). CDR3 DNA: TGTGCCACCAGCAGAGAAGGGGTTGGGGCCAACGTCCTGACTTTC. Amino acid sequence: CATSREGVGANVLTF.